This T cell receptor (beta chain) derives from a study of cytomegalovirus exposure and HLA in healthy donors (dated by TCRdb to about 2017). For the wider study: An earlier analysis of under 600 of the donors reported more than 250 Gb of sequence data and 100 million to 130 million unique TCR beta sequences from about 179 million T cells. A later analysis re-examined previously published TCR beta repertoires from more than 600 donors and added high-resolution HLA genotyping to investigate patterns of TCR occurrence. Around 300 gigabases of sequencing data and around 87 million unique TCR sequences were included in an early release covering over 600 HLA-typed donors. An earlier analysis of a few hundred of the donors applied high-throughput TCR beta sequencing to assess whether each TCR beta V gene segment acted as functional or pseudogenic. All discovery cohort repertoires had been generated on a single sequencing platform. On average, about 240,000 unique TCR beta nucleotide sequences were sequenced per donor among 350 to 400 genotyped donors of the cohort, with 15% to 20% of those sequences being non-productive. Rather than drawing on any new phenotypic data, the later analysis identified candidate immune exposures from TCR beta sequences and the way those sequences occurred across donors. A separate validation cohort of roughly 130 different subjects was used in addition to the roughly 670-subject first cohort. The study used immunosequencing to profile the T cell repertoires of approximately 640 subjects and linked those repertoires to cytomegalovirus serostatus. Donor age, sex, ethnicity and CMV serostatus were compiled alongside the repertoire data. Among the approximately 400 genotyped donors, about 83% belonged to the genetic ancestry cluster associated with self-reported Caucasian donors. Because of strong linkage in the cohort, a handful of DR-DQ haplotypes were treated as single units for association and clustering. High-throughput TCR immunosequencing, statistical association of individual TCRs with disease status, and machine learning were combined to predict cytomegalovirus infection status. A later genetic analysis took genome-wide SNP genotypes for about 55% of the 666 donors and used that subset as a discovery cohort. Class I and class II HLA loci were covered by the typing at four-digit resolution. The number of donors typed differed by locus, with 629-630 for A, B, C, DRB1 and DQB1, around 560 for DQA1, approximately 570 for DPA1, and some 440 for DPB1. The aim of the study was to test whether cataloging public T cell receptors could identify signatures of past pathogen exposure. General findings and caveats noted by the study authors: A cluster of highly shared sequence variants was judged likely to represent a technical artifact of the sequencing pipeline. The study listed approximately 150 TCR beta chains as associated with cytomegalovirus. A further reported finding was that TCR beta sequences accurately predicted the HLA-A and HLA-B alleles for most subjects in the first cohort. In a later genetic analysis, a missense DCLRE1C variant was associated with V-gene and J-gene trimming of TCR beta chains, and the association was replicated in an independent cohort. Immune exposure information for the cohort was limited to CMV serostatus. According to a later analysis, most CMV-associated TCR beta chains appeared to be HLA-restricted, and the HLA associations seemed to be driven largely by CMV exposure. According to a later genetic analysis, donors in an Asian-associated ancestry cluster had fewer N-insertions in productive TCRs than the roughly 670-donor mean. Because HLA typing was unavailable for some donors at each locus, only the typed subset was used in association tests. Across donors, most TCR sequences were observed very rarely, whereas some public TCRs were present in many individuals. This cohort had only TCR beta chains sequenced, and the lack of alpha or paired-chain data limited which features could be detected. Linkage disequilibrium might explain the correlated functional status among segregating V segments, but an unknown experimental factor could not be ruled out. Strong co-occurrence of HLA alleles, especially DR and DQ, made assigning TCR associations to individual alleles difficult. It was suggested by the authors that the approach could potentially be generalized to other disease states and immunological phenotypes. A few of the identified cytomegalovirus-associated TCR beta chains were confirmed in vitro to be specific for cytomegalovirus antigens. Specific HLA alleles were associated with roughly 17,000 TCR beta sequences at a false discovery rate of 0.05 in a later analysis. Broadly in line with IMGT annotations, most TCR beta V segments showed up in productive rearrangements about 90% or about 30% of the time in an earlier analysis of several hundred of the donors. In both the original and validation cohorts, the classifier was reported to diagnose cytomegalovirus status with high specificity and sensitivity. In a later analysis, HLA-associated TCR beta chains were found to be more clonally expanded and to have lower generation probabilities than equally common non-associated chains. Roughly uniform sequencing depth across donors was assumed in presence/absence analyses, although this assumption may not hold. According to a later analysis, TCR association rates differed among HLA loci, with DRB1 alleles showing the most associated TCRs and HLA-C alleles showing the fewest. Because counts were too low, approximately 18 rarely observed V segments, including chromosome 9 orphons, were excluded from the earlier analysis of a few hundred of the donors. In a later analysis, several top co-occurrence clusters were reported to appear linked to parvovirus B19, influenza, CMV and Epstein-Barr virus.

This clone was observed once. Its antigen remains unidentified. No quality values exist for individual bases; no much larger clone is one base distant. The method was the immunoSEQ multiplex PCR assay. A mixture of 60 forward primers for TCR Vbeta segments and 13 reverse primers for TCR Jbeta segments was used in the multiplex PCR. A multiplex PCR assay on genomic DNA amplified the CDR3 region of rearranged TCR beta genes. Amplified TCR beta libraries were sequenced as 87-base-pair reads on the Illumina HiSeq System. Per the original workflow: A later analysis counted 75 million to 100 million unique TCR beta chains across the 550 to 800 repertoires, and 9 million to 14 million of these chains were shared by at least two donors. To remove PCR and sequencing errors, raw reads were error-corrected and collapsed into unique sequences using a nearest-neighbor algorithm that merged closely related sequences. V, D and J gene segments were assigned by aligning CDR3 sequences to IMGT reference sequences. For a sequence to be retained, a match of at least six nucleotides to both a V gene segment and a J gene segment was required. Rearrangements were called productive when the CDR3 lacked stop codons and stayed in frame with V and J; all others were non-productive. Following IMGT convention, CDR3 was defined as the stretch from the second conserved V-encoded cysteine up to the conserved J-encoded phenylalanine. Sequences without an unambiguous match to a single V gene segment were excluded from the earlier analysis of about 630 of the donors. In an earlier analysis of about 590 of the donors, a V segment was called functional when productive rearrangements were above 56.7%, and segregating when the standard deviation between donors exceeded 5%. To diagnose cytomegalovirus status from the catalog of TCR beta chain sequences, a statistical classification framework was built. A later analysis assigned V and J genes by comparing TCR nucleotide sequences with IMGT/GENE-DB human TR gene sequences. The TCRdist pipeline was used in a later analysis to assign CDR3 sequences and most-parsimonious VDJ recombination scenarios. A later analysis defined each TCR beta chain by its CDR3 amino acid sequence plus V-gene family, and excluded reads lacking a unique V-gene family. As a way to deal with suspected cross-contamination and a sequencing artifact, a later analysis dropped approximately 590 nucleotide sequences that were highly shared and had low generation probability. In a later analysis, a clonal expansion index for each public chain was calculated from normalized within-repertoire ranks of inferred template counts. Generation probabilities in a later analysis came from a VDJ recombination model fitted to out-of-frame rearrangements, and those results were checked against IGoR. A later analysis scored TCR-TCR, TCR-HLA and TCR-CMV co-occurrence with hypergeometric tests, applying a repertoire-size bias correction to TCR pairs. In a later analysis, false discovery rates were estimated by permuting HLA or CMV assignments 20 times. In a later analysis, co-occurring TCRs were grouped with DBSCAN, and TCRdist sequence similarity was added when clustering was performed within HLA-allele-positive subsets. Repertoires with fewer than 30,000 or more than 120,000 public chains were left out of co-occurrence clustering, as were a handful of repertoires with anomalous nucleotide sharing. The table was pulled from immuneACCESS by TCRdb, which kept in-frame rearrangements only. Such tables lose some clones; where checked, under half of the loss comes from unresolved V genes, and the rest has no known cause. V and J calls and clone size are copied from that table; D and trimming were computed from the DNA. Counted in this sample were around 97,000 clones; roughly 80% of them appeared once. Jointly, the top ten make up 3.5% to 4.5% of the sample.

The cohort consisted of fewer than 700 healthy bone marrow donors. At the time of sampling, every cohort member was nominally healthy, though immune exposures that went unrecorded were likely present. The donor tested CMV seropositive, placing the donor among the 310 or so seropositive members of the cohort. Each donor provided a peripheral blood sample, and peripheral blood mononuclear cells were used for TCR beta sequencing. Genomic DNA was extracted from the blood cell samples with the Qiagen DNeasy Blood Extraction Kit. This TCR came from a man aged 50 or older in good health and CMV-seropositive. Material for sequencing was PBMCs.

The bases are TGTGCCAGCAGCTTAGCCCGGGGTTCCTACGAGCAGTACTTC. Translated, this gives CASSLARGSYEQYF. The chain is made from TRBV7-2 and TRBJ2-5, and possibly TRBD2, on 5 matching bases. The last part of the DNA fits TRBJ2-7 better; the J call may be wrong. CDR1 SGHTA and CDR2 FQGNSA were looked up in the germline V gene. Including cysteine and phenylalanine, the CDR3 has 14 amino acids. Only the CDR3 DNA stays, 42 bases, in frame from base 1.